Detailed here is one TCR beta chain. The data were taken from a study of blood T cell repertoires in COVID-19. Across the study: Acute-phase and convalescent COVID-19 samples originated in the United States, Italy and Spain. T cells, B-cell-depleted T cells, or PBMCs provided the cDNA or gDNA that served as material.

Germline V gives CDR1 SGHRS, CDR2 YFSETQ. The V and J ends lost 2 bases and 2 bases respectively, with 7 bases between them. This CDR3 is built from 13 residues. Using immunoSEQ multiplex PCR, the repertoire was profiled, and TCRdb retains in-frame clones only, with some absent. The sample consists of 370,000 or so clones, approximately 77% of them appearing once. The chain joins TRBV5-1 to TRBJ1-2, with D hard to call. Sequencing used peripheral blood. The receptor's source is a human donor with acute or convalescent COVID-19. The donor label of this sample is uncertain. In DNA, the CDR3 is TGCGCCAGCAGCTTCGGGGAAAACTATGGCTACACCTTC. This sequence encodes CASSFGENYGYTF.